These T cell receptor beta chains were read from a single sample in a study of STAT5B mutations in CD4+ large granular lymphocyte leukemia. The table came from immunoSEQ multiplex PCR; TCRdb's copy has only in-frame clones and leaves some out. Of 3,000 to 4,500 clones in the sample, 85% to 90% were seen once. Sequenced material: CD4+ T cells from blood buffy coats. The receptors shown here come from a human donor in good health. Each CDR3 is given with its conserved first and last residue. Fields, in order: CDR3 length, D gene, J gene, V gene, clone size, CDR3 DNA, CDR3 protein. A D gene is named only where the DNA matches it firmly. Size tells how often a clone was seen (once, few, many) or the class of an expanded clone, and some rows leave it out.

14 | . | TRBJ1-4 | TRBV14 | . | TGTGCCAGCAGCCCCCAGGGGTATAATGAAAAACTGTTTTTT | CASSPQGYNEKLFF
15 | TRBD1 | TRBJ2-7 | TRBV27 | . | TGTGCCAGCAGTTTATCGACCAGGGGGCTCTACGAGCAGTACTTC | CASSLSTRGLYEQYF
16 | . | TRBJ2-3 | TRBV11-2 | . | TGTGCCAGCAGCGCAGGGTTCTTTCAGGGGTCAGATACGCAGTATTTT | CASSAGFFQGSDTQYF
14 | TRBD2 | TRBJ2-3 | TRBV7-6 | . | TGTGCCAGCAGCTTAGGCGGGAGCGGAGATACGCAGTATTTT | CASSLGGSGDTQYF
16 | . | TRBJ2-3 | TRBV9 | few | TGTGCCAGCAGCGTAGAGGTCTCTAGCGCCTCAGATACGCAGTATTTT | CASSVEVSSASDTQYF
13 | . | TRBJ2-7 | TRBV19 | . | TGTGCCAGTAGTATTAGCGGATCATACGAGCAGTACTTC | CASSISGSYEQYF
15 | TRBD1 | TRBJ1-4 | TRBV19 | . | TGTGCCAGCGGGGACAGGGCGATGGCTAATGAAAAACTGTTTTTT | CASGDRAMANEKLFF
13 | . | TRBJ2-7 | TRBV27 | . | TGTGCCAGCCAGGGTCCTGTTATCACCGAGCAGTACTTC | CASQGPVITEQYF
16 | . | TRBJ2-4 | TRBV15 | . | TGTGCCACCAGCAGACTCCCCCCCGCTAGCGTCCCGATTCAGTACTTC | CATSRLPPASVPIQYF
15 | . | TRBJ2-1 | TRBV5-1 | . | TGCGCCAGCAGCGTAACAGCTAGCTCCTACAATGAGCAGTTCTTC | CASSVTASSYNEQFF
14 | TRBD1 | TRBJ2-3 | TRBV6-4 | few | TGTGCCAGCAGTGACTCGACAGGGGCAGATACGCAGTATTTT | CASSDSTGADTQYF
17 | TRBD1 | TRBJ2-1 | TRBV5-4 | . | TGTGCCAGCAGCTCTCCCGGGACAGGGGGCTCCCACAATGAGCAGTTCTTC | CASSSPGTGGSHNEQFF
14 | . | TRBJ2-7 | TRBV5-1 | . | TGCGCCAGCAGACCCGCCGGGACTGGCTACGAGCAGTACTTC | CASRPAGTGYEQYF
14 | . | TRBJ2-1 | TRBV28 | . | TGTGCCAGCAGCGCCCTGGCGCCCTACAATGAGCAGTTCTTC | CASSALAPYNEQFF
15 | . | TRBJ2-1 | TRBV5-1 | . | TGCGCCAGCAGCCAGCACGACGGAATGGACAATGAGCAGTTCTTC | CASSQHDGMDNEQFF
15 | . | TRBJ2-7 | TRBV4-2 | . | TGTGCCAGCAGCCAAGATATCGCGGGCTCCTACGAGCAGTACTTC | CASSQDIAGSYEQYF
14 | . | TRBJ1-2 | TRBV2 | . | TGTGCCAGCATCGGGCGTCCCGCTCAATATGGCTACACCTTC | CASIGRPAQYGYTF
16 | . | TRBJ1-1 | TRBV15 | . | TGTGCCACCAGCGGGGGGCCCACCAAGGTGAACACTGAAGCTTTCTTT | CATSGGPTKVNTEAFF
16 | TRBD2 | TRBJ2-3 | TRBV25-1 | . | TGTGCCAGCAGTGATTCCCTAGCGGGTTCAGCAGATACGCAGTATTTT | CASSDSLAGSADTQYF